The next 16 T cell receptor beta chains were all read from a single sample in a study of shared clonotypes between healthy human individuals. Measured with immunoSEQ multiplex PCR; TCRdb has only the in-frame clones, and not every one. Of around 580,000 clones detected, 95% to 98% appear once; the ten largest clones hold approximately 0.3%. CD45RO-negative cells were positively selected for CCR7, leaving out terminally differentiated effector memory CD45RA+ cells. The sequenced sample was naive CD8+ T cells sorted from blood. The receptors come from a man between 25 and 39 years old in good health.

CDR3 bases: TGTGCCAGCAGCACACGGGACAGGGTCAACTATGGCTACACCTTC. Translating it yields CASSTRDRVNYGYTF. V and J are TRBV7-8 and TRBJ1-2; 9 positions agree with TRBD1. This CDR3 has 15 residues. The germline gives CDR1 SGHVS, CDR2 FQNEAQ. Germline trimming cut 5 bases from V and 2 bases from J; bases unmatched to any gene: 6.

This clone was picked up a small number of times. The chain carries TRBV6-1 and TRBJ2-1; 10 nucleotides align to TRBD2. After removal of 1 base from V and 6 bases from J, the junction contained 9 bases not matched to a gene. The germline V gene has CDR1 MNHNS and CDR2 SASEGT. This CDR3 contains 17 residues. CDR3 in amino acids: CASSEDTSGTLGNEQFF. The DNA of the CDR3 is TGTGCCAGCAGTGAAGATACTAGCGGGACTCTGGGCAATGAGCAGTTCTTC.

The V gene is TRBV6-9, the J gene TRBJ2-3; 7 bases are a match to TRBD2. V trimming: 9 bases; J trimming: 4 bases; junction bases outside the gene matches: 13. This CDR3 has 15 residues. CDR1 is MNHGY and CDR2 is SVAAGI in the germline V gene. This CDR3 reads CARWSLAGPADTQYF. As DNA, the CDR3 is TGTGCCAGATGGAGTTTAGCGGGCCCCGCAGATACGCAGTATTTT.

This clone was observed once. This chain uses TRBV6-4 with TRBJ2-1; D is unclear. The CDR3 is made up of 12 amino acids. V gave up 2 bases and J gave up 7 bases, with 6 bases separating them. The germline gives CDR1 MRHNA, CDR2 SNTAGT. CDR3 coding DNA: TGTGCCAGCAGTGACGTGGGGAATGAGCAGTTCTTC. Translating it yields CASSDVGNEQFF.

The chain carries TRBV7-9 and TRBJ2-7, with 8 nucleotides matching TRBD1. Germline lookup yields CDR1 SEHNR and CDR2 FQNEAQ (reference sequence). The CDR3 is 14 residues long. Trimming cost V 4 bases and J 4 bases; bases outside gene matches: 6. Written as DNA, the CDR3 is TGTGCCAGCAGCTCGGACAGGGTGCTGTACGAGCAGTACTTC. Protein: CASSSDRVLYEQYF.

The chain has TRBV7-9 and TRBJ1-2; the match to TRBD1 covers 7 bases. Germline V gene sequence: CDR1 SEHNR, CDR2 FQNEAQ (reference sequence). V lost 1 base to trimming and J lost 0 bases; unmatched junction nucleotides: 2. The CDR3 has 15 amino acids. This chain's CDR3 is CASSLEGAPNYGYTF. The CDR3, as DNA: TGTGCCAGCAGCTTAGAGGGGGCGCCTAACTATGGCTACACCTTC.

DNA of the CDR3: TGTGCCAGCAGCTTAGCGCGTGAGGGTTACAATGAGCAGTTCTTC. It yields the protein CASSLAREGYNEQFF. The chain joins TRBV7-9 to TRBJ2-1, with D possibly TRBD2 on 5 matching bases. Trimming took 0 bases from V and 4 from J, leaving 10 bases between them. Germline lookup yields CDR1 SEHNR and CDR2 FQNEAQ (reference sequence). The CDR3 spans 15 residues.

The V gene is TRBV29-1, the J gene TRBJ1-2; no reliable D call. V lost 0 bases, J lost 3 bases, and 11 bases lay in between. Germline CDR1 SQVTM, CDR2 ANQGSEA. This CDR3 is built from 14 residues. The CDR3 spells CSVEDPPGDYGYTF. The CDR3 DNA is TGCAGCGTTGAAGATCCCCCCGGGGACTATGGCTACACCTTC.

The chain has TRBV7-8 and TRBJ2-3; the D is unclear. V was clipped by 2 bases and J by 2 bases, with 8 bases between them. This CDR3 contains 14 residues. Germline-derived CDR1 and CDR2 are SGHVS and FQNEAQ. CDR3 amino acids: CASSLRINTDTQYF. The CDR3 DNA sequence: TGTGCCAGCAGCTTACGAATCAACACAGATACGCAGTATTTT.

The chain couples TRBV21-1 to TRBJ1-4; the D segment call TRBD1 is taken from the table without a DNA check. TRBV21-1 is designated a pseudogene. This CDR3 spans 15 amino acids. The CDR3 spells CASRPRGGPNEKLFF. The CDR3 DNA follows: TGTGCCAGCCGCCCTAGGGGCGGACCCAATGAAAAACTGTTTTTT.

This clone is a singleton in its sample. The V call is TRBV4-3, the J call TRBJ1-2, with 7 bases fitting TRBD1. Per the germline V gene, CDR1 is LGHNA and CDR2 is YSLEER. The CDR3 loop spans 15 amino acids. The V gene end was trimmed by 2 bases and the J gene end by 4 bases; junction bases not matched to a gene: 7. In nucleotides, the CDR3 is TGCGCCAGCAGCCAACTACAGGGGACTCCCTATGGCTACACCTTC. Its protein is CASSQLQGTPYGYTF.

The chain has TRBV14 and TRBJ2-7; the match to TRBD1 covers 7 bases. CDR1 and CDR2 from the germline V gene are SGHDN and FVKESK. V lost 1 base, J lost 2 bases, and 5 bases stayed unmatched. The CDR3 totals 15 residues. CDR3 DNA: TGTGCCAGCAGCCAAGGGACAGGTAACCCCTACGAGCAGTACTTC. Encoded protein: CASSQGTGNPYEQYF. Looking up the rest from reference TRBV14 and TRBJ2-7 gives the full variable domain: EAGVTQFPSHSVIEKGQTVTLRCDPISGHDNLYWYRRVMGKEIKFLLHFVKESKQDESGMPNNRFLAERTGGTYSTLKVQPAELEDSGVYFCASSQGTGNPYEQYFGPGTRLTVT.

The chain joins TRBV19 to TRBJ2-2; D unclear. CDR3 length: 14 residues. The germline gives CDR1 LNHDA, CDR2 SQIVND (reference sequence). V dropped 5 bases and J dropped 4 bases, with 11 bases sitting between them. The CDR3 sequence: CASSSGPSTGELFF. The CDR3 nucleotides read TGTGCCAGTAGTTCCGGGCCTTCCACCGGGGAGCTGTTTTTT.

The chain carries TRBV27 and TRBJ1-5; a possible D gene is TRBD1 (5 bases). The V end lost 6 bases, the J end lost 3 bases, and 12 bases lay between the germline ends. Germline values: CDR1 MNHEY, CDR2 SMNVEV (reference sequence). The length of the CDR3 is 14 residues. The CDR3 here is CASRKQELNQPQHF. The CDR3 DNA sequence: TGTGCCAGCAGAAAACAGGAGCTCAATCAGCCCCAGCATTTT.

The chain combines TRBV7-9 with TRBJ2-7; perhaps TRBD1 as D (6 bases). Deletions cut 5 bases from V and 3 bases from J, with 11 bases between. From germline, CDR1 is SEHNR and CDR2 FQNEAQ (reference sequence). This CDR3 spans 13 amino acids. The CDR3 DNA reads TGTGCCAGCAGCCTCCGGGACAACTACGAGCAGTACTTC. It yields the protein CASSLRDNYEQYF.

V and J are TRBV5-6 and TRBJ2-1, with 7 nucleotides matching TRBD2. Germline trimming cut 4 bases from V and 1 base from J; bases unmatched to any gene: 11. The CDR3 sequence is 17 residues long. CDR1 and CDR2 (germline): SGHDT, YYEEEE. The CDR3 protein is CASSLTPSGDSYNEQFF. CDR3 bases: TGTGCCAGCAGCCTCACTCCCAGCGGGGATTCCTACAATGAGCAGTTCTTC.